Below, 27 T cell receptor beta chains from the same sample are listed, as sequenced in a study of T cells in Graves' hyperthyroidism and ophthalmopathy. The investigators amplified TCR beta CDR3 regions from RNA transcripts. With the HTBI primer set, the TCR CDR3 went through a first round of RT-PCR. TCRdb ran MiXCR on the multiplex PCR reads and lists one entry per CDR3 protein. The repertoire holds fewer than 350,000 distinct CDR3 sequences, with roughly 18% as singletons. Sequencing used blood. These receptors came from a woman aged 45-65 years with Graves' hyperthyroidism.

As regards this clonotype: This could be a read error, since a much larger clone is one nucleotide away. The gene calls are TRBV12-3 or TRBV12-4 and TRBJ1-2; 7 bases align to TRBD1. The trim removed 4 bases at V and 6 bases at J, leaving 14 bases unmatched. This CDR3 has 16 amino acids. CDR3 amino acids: CASSYQALGTGDGYTF. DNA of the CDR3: TGTGCCAGCAGTTACCAAGCCCTTGGTACAGGGGATGGCTACACCTTC.

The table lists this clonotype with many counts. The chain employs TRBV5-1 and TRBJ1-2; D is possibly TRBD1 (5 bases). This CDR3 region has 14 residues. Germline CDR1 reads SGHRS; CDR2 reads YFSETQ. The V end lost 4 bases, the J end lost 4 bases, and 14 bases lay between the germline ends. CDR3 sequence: CASSPSGTGYGYTF. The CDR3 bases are TGCGCCAGCAGCCCTTCGGGGACCGGCTATGGCTACACCTTC.

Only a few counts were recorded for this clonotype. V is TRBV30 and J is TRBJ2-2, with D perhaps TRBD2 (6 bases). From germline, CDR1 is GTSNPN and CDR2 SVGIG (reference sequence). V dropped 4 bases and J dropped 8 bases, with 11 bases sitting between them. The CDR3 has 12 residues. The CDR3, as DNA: TGTGCCTGGACGTCGCGGGATGGGGAGCTGTTTTTT. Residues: CAWTSRDGELFF.

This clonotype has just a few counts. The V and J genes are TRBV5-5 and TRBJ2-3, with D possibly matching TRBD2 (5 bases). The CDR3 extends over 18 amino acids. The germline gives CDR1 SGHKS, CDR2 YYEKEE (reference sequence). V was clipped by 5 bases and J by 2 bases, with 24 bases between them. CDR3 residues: CASRQNLLRTGPTDTQYF. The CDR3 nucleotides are TGTGCCAGCAGACAAAATCTCCTTAGGACTGGACCCACAGATACGCAGTATTTT. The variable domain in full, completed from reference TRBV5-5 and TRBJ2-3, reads DAGVTQSPTHLIKTRGQQVTLRCSPISGHKSVSWYQQVLGQGPQFIFQYYEKEERGRGNFPDRFSARQFPNYSSELNVNALLLGDSALYLCASRQNLLRTGPTDTQYFGPGTRLTVL.

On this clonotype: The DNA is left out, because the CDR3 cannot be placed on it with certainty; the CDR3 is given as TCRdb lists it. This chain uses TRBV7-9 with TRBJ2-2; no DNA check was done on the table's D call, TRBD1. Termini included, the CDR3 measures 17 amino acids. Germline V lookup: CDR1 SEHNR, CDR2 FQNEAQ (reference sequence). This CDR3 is CASSLSRGPVTPGSCFF.

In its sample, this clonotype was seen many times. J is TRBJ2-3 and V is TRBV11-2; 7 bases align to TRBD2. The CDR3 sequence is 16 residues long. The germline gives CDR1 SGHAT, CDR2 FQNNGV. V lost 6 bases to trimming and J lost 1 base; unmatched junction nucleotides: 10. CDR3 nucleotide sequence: TGTGCCAGCAGTCCCTATGCTAGCGGCCGCACAGATACGCAGTATTTT. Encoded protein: CASSPYASGRTDTQYF.

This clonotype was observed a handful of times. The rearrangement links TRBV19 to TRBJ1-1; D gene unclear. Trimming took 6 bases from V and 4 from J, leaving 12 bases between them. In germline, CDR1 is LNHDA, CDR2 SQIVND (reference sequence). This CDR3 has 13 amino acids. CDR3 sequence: CASSSAGSTEAFF. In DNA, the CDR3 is TGTGCCAGTAGCAGTGCCGGGAGCACTGAAGCTTTCTTT.

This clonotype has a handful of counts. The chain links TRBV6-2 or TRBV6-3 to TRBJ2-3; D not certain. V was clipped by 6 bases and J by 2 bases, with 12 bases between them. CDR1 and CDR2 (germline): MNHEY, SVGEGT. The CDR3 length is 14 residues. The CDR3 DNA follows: TGTGCCAGCAGGGCCCAACTTATCACAGATACGCAGTATTTT. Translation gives CASRAQLITDTQYF.

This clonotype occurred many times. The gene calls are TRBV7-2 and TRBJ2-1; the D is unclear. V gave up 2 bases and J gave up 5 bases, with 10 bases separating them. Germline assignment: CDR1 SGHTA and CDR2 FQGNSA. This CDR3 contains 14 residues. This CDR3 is CASSLLFENNEQFF. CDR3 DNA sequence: TGTGCCAGCAGCTTACTTTTTGAGAACAATGAGCAGTTCTTC.

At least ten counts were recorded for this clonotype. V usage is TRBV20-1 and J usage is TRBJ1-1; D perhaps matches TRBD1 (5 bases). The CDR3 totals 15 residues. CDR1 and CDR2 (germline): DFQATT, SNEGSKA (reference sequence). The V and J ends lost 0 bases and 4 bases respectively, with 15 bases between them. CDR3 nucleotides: TGCAGTGCTAGAGATCAGGGCCCCCGGGGCACTGAAGCTTTCTTT. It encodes CSARDQGPRGTEAFF.

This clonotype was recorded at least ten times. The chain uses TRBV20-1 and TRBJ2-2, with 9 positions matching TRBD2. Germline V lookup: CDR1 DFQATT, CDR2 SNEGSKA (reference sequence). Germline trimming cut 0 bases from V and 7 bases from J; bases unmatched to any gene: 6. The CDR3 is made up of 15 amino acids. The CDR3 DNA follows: TGCAGTGCTAGAGATCGGACTAGCGCGGGCGGGGAGCTGTTTTTT. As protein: CSARDRTSAGGELFF.

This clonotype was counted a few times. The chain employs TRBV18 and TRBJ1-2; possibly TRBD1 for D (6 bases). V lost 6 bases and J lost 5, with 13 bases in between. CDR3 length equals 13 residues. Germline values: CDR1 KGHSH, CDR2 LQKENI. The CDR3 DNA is TGTGCCAGCTCTTCAGGGGACAAGTATGGCTACACCTTC. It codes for CASSSGDKYGYTF. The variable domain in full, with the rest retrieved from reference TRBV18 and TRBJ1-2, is NAGVMQNPRHLVRRRGQEARLRCSPMKGHSHVYWYRQLPEEGLKFMVYLQKENIIDESGMPKERFSAEFPKEGPSILRIQQVVRGDSAAYFCASSSGDKYGYTFGSGTRLTVV.

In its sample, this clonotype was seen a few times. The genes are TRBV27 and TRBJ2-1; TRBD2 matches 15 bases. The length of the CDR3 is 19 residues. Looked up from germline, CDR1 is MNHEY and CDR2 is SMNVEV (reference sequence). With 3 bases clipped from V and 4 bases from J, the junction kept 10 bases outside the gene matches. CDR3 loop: CASSFNTGTSGRIYNEQFF. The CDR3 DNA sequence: TGTGCCAGCAGTTTCAATACCGGGACTAGCGGGAGGATTTACAATGAGCAGTTCTTC.

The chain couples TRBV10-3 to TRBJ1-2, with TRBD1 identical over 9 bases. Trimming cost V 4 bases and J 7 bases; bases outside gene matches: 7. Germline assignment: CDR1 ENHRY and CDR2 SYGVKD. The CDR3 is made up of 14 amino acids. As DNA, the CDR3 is TGTGCCATCAGTGGGACAGGGGAAAATGGTGGCTACACCTTC. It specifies CAISGTGENGGYTF.

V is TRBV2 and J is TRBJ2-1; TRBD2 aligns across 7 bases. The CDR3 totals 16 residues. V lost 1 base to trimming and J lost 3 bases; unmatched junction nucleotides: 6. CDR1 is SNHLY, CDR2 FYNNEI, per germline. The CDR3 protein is CASSEVRGGLYNEQFF. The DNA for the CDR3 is TGTGCCAGCAGTGAAGTTCGCGGGGGACTCTACAATGAGCAGTTCTTC. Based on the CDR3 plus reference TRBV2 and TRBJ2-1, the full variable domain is EPEVTQTPSHQVTQMGQEVILRCVPISNHLYFYWYRQILGQKVEFLVSFYNNEISEKSEIFDDQFSVERPDGSNFTLKIRSTKLEDSAMYFCASSEVRGGLYNEQFFGPGTRLTVL.

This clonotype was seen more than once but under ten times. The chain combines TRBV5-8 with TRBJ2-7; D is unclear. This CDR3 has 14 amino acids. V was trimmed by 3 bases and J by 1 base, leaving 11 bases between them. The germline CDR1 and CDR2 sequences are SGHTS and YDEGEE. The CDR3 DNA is TGTGCCAGCAGCTACGAGCTAGGGTCCTACGAGCAGTACTTC. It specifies CASSYELGSYEQYF.

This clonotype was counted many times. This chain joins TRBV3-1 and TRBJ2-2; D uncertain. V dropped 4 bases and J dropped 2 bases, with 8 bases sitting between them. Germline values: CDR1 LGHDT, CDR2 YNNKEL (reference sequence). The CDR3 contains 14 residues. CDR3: CASSPLLNTGELFF. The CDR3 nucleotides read TGTGCCAGCAGCCCCCTCTTAAACACCGGGGAGCTGTTTTTT.

CDR3 region: CASSLAVRSNQPQHF. Written as DNA, the CDR3 is TGTGCCAGCAGCTTGGCCGTACGGAGCAATCAGCCCCAGCATTTT. This chain links TRBV5-8 with TRBJ1-5, with D unresolved. This CDR3 is 15 amino acids long. Between the trimmed V and J ends, which lost 0 bases and 1 base, there was a span of 8 bases. Per germline, CDR1 SGHTS and CDR2 YDEGEE.

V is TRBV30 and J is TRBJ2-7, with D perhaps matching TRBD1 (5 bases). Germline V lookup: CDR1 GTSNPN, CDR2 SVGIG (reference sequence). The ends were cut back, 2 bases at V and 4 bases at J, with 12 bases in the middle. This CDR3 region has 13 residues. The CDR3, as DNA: TGTGCCTGGAGTATCGTCAGGGCGTACGAGCAGTACTTC. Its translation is CAWSIVRAYEQYF.

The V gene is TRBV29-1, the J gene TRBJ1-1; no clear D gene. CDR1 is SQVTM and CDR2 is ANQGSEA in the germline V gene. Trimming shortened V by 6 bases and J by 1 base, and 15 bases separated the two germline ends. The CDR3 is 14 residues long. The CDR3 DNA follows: TGCAGCGTCGAAAATGTTAGGGAGAACACTGAAGCTTTCTTT. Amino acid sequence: CSVENVRENTEAFF.

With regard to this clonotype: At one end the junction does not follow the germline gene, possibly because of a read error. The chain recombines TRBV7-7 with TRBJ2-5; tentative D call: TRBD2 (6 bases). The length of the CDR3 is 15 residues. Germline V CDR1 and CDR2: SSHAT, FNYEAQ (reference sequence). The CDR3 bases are TGTGCTAGCAGCTTGGCCGCGGGGATATCCGAGACCCAGTACTTC. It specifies CASSLAAGISETQYF.

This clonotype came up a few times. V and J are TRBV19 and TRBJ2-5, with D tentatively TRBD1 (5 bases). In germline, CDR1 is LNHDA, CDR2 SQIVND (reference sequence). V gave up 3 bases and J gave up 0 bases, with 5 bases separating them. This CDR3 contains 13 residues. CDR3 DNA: TGTGCCAGTAGTATCAGGGACCAAGAGACCCAGTACTTC. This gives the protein CASSIRDQETQYF.

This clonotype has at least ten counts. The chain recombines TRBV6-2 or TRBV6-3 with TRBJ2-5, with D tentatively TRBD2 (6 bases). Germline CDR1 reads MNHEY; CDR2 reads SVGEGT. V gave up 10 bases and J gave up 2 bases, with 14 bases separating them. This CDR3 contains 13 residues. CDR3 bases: TGTGCCATCGAGATGGCGGGGCAAGAGACCCAGTACTTC. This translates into CAIEMAGQETQYF.

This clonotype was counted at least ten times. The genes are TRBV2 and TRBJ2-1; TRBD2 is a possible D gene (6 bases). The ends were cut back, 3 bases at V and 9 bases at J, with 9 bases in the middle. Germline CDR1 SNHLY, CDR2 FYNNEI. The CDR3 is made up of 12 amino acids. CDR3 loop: CASSDSEGEQFF. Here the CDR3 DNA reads TGTGCCAGCAGTGATTCGGAGGGTGAGCAGTTCTTC.

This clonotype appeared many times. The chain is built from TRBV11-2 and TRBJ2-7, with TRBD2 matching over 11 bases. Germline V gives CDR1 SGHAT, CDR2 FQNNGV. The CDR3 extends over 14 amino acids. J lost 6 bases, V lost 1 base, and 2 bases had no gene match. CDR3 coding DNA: TGTGCCAGCAGCTTAGCACTAGCGGGAGTCGAGCAGTACTTC. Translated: CASSLALAGVEQYF.

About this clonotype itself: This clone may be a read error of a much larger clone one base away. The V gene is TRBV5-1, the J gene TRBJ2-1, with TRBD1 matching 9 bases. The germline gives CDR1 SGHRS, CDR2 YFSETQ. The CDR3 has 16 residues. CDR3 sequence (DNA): TGCGCCAGCAGCTTGGACCCGGGACAGGGCAGGAATGTGCAGTTCTTC. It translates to CASSLDPGQGRNVQFF. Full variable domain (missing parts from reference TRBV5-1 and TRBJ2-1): KAGVTQTPRYLIKTRGQQVTLSCSPISGHRSVSWYQQTPGQGLQFLFEYFSETQRNKGNFPGRFSGRQFSNSRSEMNVSTLELGDSALYLCASSLDPGQGRNVQFFGPGTRLTVL.

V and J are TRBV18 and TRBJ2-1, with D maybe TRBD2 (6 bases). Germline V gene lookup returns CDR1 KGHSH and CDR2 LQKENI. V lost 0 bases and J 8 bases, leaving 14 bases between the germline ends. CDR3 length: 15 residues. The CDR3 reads CASSPPGGEVDEQFF. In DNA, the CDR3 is TGTGCCAGCTCACCACCGGGGGGAGAAGTCGATGAGCAGTTCTTC. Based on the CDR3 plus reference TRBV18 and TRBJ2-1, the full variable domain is NAGVMQNPRHLVRRRGQEARLRCSPMKGHSHVYWYRQLPEEGLKFMVYLQKENIIDESGMPKERFSAEFPKEGPSILRIQQVVRGDSAAYFCASSPPGGEVDEQFFGPGTRLTVL.